Listed below are T cell receptor beta chains from one sample, sequenced in a study of T cell repertoires in cytomegalovirus infection. The antigens these receptors bind are not known. TCRdb re-derived calls from the reads in MiXCR, one entry per CDR3 protein. Of around 300,000 distinct CDR3 sequences in the sample, approximately 22% were seen once. Sequenced material: cultured PBMCs, taken from culture after CMV antigen stimulation. The receptors derive from a human donor in good health (CMV status not recorded). Some clones in this sample may be carry-over from other donors' samples. The CDR3 runs from the conserved cysteine through the conserved F or W. Each record gives: D gene, V gene, J gene, clone size, CDR3 protein, CDR3 DNA. The D gene is left open where the match is weak. Only part of the rows carry a size: once, few, many, or a class if the clone is expanded.

.	TRBV4-1	TRBJ2-1	.	CASSQGGSYNEQFF	TGCGCCAGCAGCCAAGGCGGTTCCTACAATGAGCAGTTCTTC
.	TRBV4-3	TRBJ2-5	.	CASSQSRGQVETQYF	TGCGCCAGCAGTCAATCCCGGGGACAAGTGGAGACCCAGTACTTC
TRBD2	TRBV4-1	TRBJ2-3	.	CASRALAGGDTQYF	TGCGCCAGCAGGGCCCTAGCGGGAGGAGATACGCAGTATTTT
.	TRBV9	TRBJ2-5	.	CASSDPKTLDRKETQYF	TGTGCCAGCAGCGACCCAAAAACGCTGGACAGAAAAGAGACCCAGTACTTC
.	TRBV9	TRBJ1-2	.	CASSVNPETDGYTF	TGTGCCAGCAGCGTAAATCCCGAAACGGATGGCTACACCTTC
TRBD1	TRBV27	TRBJ1-6	few	CASRGQGILNSPLHF	TGTGCCAGCAGGGGACAGGGAATATTAAATTCACCCCTCCACTTT
TRBD1	TRBV28	TRBJ1-2	few	CASSAYGTADHGYTF	TGTGCCAGCAGTGCCTACGGGACAGCAGACCATGGCTACACCTTC
TRBD1	TRBV6-2/TRBV6-3	TRBJ1-1	.	CASSRFGQGQSTEAFF	TGTGCCAGCAGCCGATTTGGACAGGGACAGAGCACTGAAGCTTTCTTT
TRBD1	TRBV6-2/TRBV6-3	TRBJ1-1	.	CASSYPIRTGMFF	TGTGCCAGCAGTTACCCAATAAGGACAGGGATGTTTTTT
.	TRBV24-1	TRBJ2-5	few	CATSDESFLGETQYF	TGTGCCACCAGTGATGAGTCGTTCCTGGGAGAGACCCAGTACTTC
TRBD2	TRBV5-4	TRBJ2-3	.	CASRKGLEGPDTQYF	TGTGCCAGCAGGAAGGGACTAGAGGGCCCAGATACGCAGTATTTT
.	TRBV7-9	TRBJ1-2	.	CASSFDYYGYTF	TGTGCCAGCAGCTTCGACTACTATGGCTACACCTTC
.	TRBV7-9	TRBJ2-4	many	CASSYPEGLTKNIQYF	TGTGCCAGCAGCTACCCTGAAGGGCTGACCAAAAACATTCAGTACTTC